This paragraph covers one T cell receptor beta chain sequence. The data were produced by immunoSEQ multiplex PCR, yet TCRdb's version contains in-frame clones alone and is incomplete. The profile shows 150,000 to 200,000 clones, roughly 79% of them singletons. The data were obtained in a study of blood T cell repertoires in COVID-19. Study-level background: Samples taken during acute and convalescent COVID-19 were collected in the United States, Italy and Spain.

Trimming cost V 6 bases and J 2 bases; bases outside gene matches: 10. The germline gives CDR1 MDHEN, CDR2 SYDVKM. CDR3 length: 18 amino acids. The sequence came from a woman aged 40 to 50 with COVID-19, enrolled during active disease. The sequenced sample was peripheral blood. This chain links TRBV28 with TRBJ2-2; 12 bases are a match to TRBD2. CDR3 amino acids: CASRKLAGGLLNTGELFF. The CDR3 DNA reads TGTGCCAGCAGGAAACTAGCGGGGGGACTACTAAACACCGGGGAGCTGTTTTTT.